The rows below give T cell receptor beta chains drawn from one sample of a study of T cell responses to AZD1222 COVID-19 vaccine. Measured with immunoSEQ multiplex PCR; TCRdb has only the in-frame clones, and not every one. Among roughly 120,000 clones listed, about 90% were seen once. The sample consisted of peripheral blood, taken on day 0 of AZD1222 vaccination. The receptor set was obtained from an adult in good health. Each CDR3 is given with its conserved first and last residue. Fields, in order: D gene, clone size, J gene, CDR3 length, V gene, CDR3 DNA, CDR3 protein. A D gene is named only where the DNA matches it firmly. Size is omitted from some rows. Given values are once, few, many or a class for expanded clones.

D: TRBD1; size: -; J: TRBJ2-5; length: 16; V: TRBV5-6; DNA: TGTGCCAGCAGCTCGAGGGGACAGGGATACGAAGAGACCCAGTACTTC; CDR3: CASSSRGQGYEETQYF
D: TRBD2; size: once; J: TRBJ2-2; length: 18; V: TRBV28; DNA: TGTGCCAGCCTGACTAGCTTTGCCCCTCACCTCTCCACCGGGGAGCTGTTTTTT; CDR3: CASLTSFAPHLSTGELFF
D: -; size: -; J: TRBJ1-2; length: 12; V: TRBV5-1; DNA: TGCGCCAGCAGCTTGGTCGGGGGTGGCTACACCTTC; CDR3: CASSLVGGGYTF
D: TRBD2; size: -; J: TRBJ2-2; length: 17; V: TRBV14; DNA: TGTGCCAGCAGCCCCCAGAAACTAGCGGGAGTTCCCGGGGAGCTGTTTTTT; CDR3: CASSPQKLAGVPGELFF
D: TRBD2; size: -; J: TRBJ2-7; length: 15; V: TRBV5-8; DNA: TGTGCCAGCAGCTTAAAGCTGGCGGGAGCTGGCGAGCAGTACTTC; CDR3: CASSLKLAGAGEQYF
D: TRBD1; size: -; J: TRBJ2-7; length: 15; V: TRBV5-1; DNA: TGCGCCAGCAGCATCAGACAGGGATACCTCTACGAGCAGTACTTC; CDR3: CASSIRQGYLYEQYF
D: -; size: -; J: TRBJ1-1; length: 13; V: TRBV19; DNA: TGTGCCAGTAGTCCCCGGACTGACACTGAAGCTTTCTTT; CDR3: CASSPRTDTEAFF
D: -; size: -; J: TRBJ2-7; length: 15; V: TRBV3-1/TRBV3-2; DNA: TGTGCCAGCAGCCAGGCTGTCCGGACCATAGGGGAGCAGTACTTC; CDR3: CASSQAVRTIGEQYF
D: -; size: -; J: TRBJ2-7; length: 15; V: TRBV28; DNA: TGTGCCAGCAGTTTATCTTCAATCAGCTCCTACGAGCAGTACTTC; CDR3: CASSLSSISSYEQYF
D: -; size: -; J: TRBJ2-3; length: 13; V: TRBV29-1; DNA: TGCAGCGTCGCTAACCATGGGGCCTACACGCAGTATTTT; CDR3: CSVANHGAYTQYF
D: TRBD2; size: -; J: TRBJ2-5; length: 16; V: TRBV7-2; DNA: TGTGCCAGCAGCTTAGCCCAGCGGGGGGGCGGGGAGACCCAGTACTTC; CDR3: CASSLAQRGGGETQYF
D: TRBD1; size: -; J: TRBJ2-1; length: 13; V: TRBV3-1/TRBV3-2; DNA: TGTGCCAGCAGCCACGACAGGGGGAATGAGCAGTTCTTC; CDR3: CASSHDRGNEQFF
D: -; size: -; J: TRBJ2-7; length: 13; V: TRBV6-5; DNA: TGTGCCAGCAGTCCCGACAGAATTGGCGAGCAGTACTTC; CDR3: CASSPDRIGEQYF
D: -; size: -; J: TRBJ1-1; length: 13; V: TRBV7-3; DNA: TGTGCCAGCAGCCGTACAACAGGGTCCGAAGCTTTCTTT; CDR3: CASSRTTGSEAFF
D: TRBD2; size: -; J: TRBJ2-1; length: 15; V: TRBV27; DNA: TGTGCCAGCAGTTTAGGGGCGGGGGGGTACAATGAGCAGTTCTTC; CDR3: CASSLGAGGYNEQFF
D: TRBD1; size: -; J: TRBJ2-1; length: 15; V: TRBV6-6; DNA: TGTGCCAGCAGGCCTAGGGGGCGCTGGTACAATGAGCAGTTCTTC; CDR3: CASRPRGRWYNEQFF
D: TRBD1; size: -; J: TRBJ1-4; length: 14; V: TRBV9; DNA: TGTGCCAGCAGCGGGACAGGGTTGAATGAAAAACTGTTTTTT; CDR3: CASSGTGLNEKLFF
D: TRBD2; size: -; J: TRBJ2-7; length: 14; V: TRBV28; DNA: TGTGCCAGCAGGCCGCGGGACTATTCCTACGAGCAGTACTTC; CDR3: CASRPRDYSYEQYF
D: -; size: -; J: TRBJ1-1; length: 15; V: TRBV27; DNA: TGTGCCAGCAGTTTAGGCGCAGCCATGAACACTGAAGCTTTCTTT; CDR3: CASSLGAAMNTEAFF
D: -; size: -; J: TRBJ1-3; length: 15; V: TRBV3-1/TRBV3-2; DNA: TGTGCCAGCAGCCAAGATTTAAGTACAGGAAACACCATATATTTT; CDR3: CASSQDLSTGNTIYF
D: TRBD2; size: -; J: TRBJ2-1; length: 15; V: TRBV6-5; DNA: TGTGCCAGCAGTTACTCGGGGGGGTCCTACAATGAGCAGTTCTTC; CDR3: CASSYSGGSYNEQFF
D: TRBD1; size: -; J: TRBJ1-1; length: 15; V: TRBV6-4; DNA: TGTGCCAGCAGTGACACAGGGGTCATGAACACTGAAGCTTTCTTT; CDR3: CASSDTGVMNTEAFF
D: TRBD1; size: -; J: TRBJ2-3; length: 16; V: TRBV11-3; DNA: TGTGCCAGCAGCCCCCTATCGACAGGGAGCACAGATACGCAGTATTTT; CDR3: CASSPLSTGSTDTQYF
D: TRBD2; size: -; J: TRBJ2-3; length: 17; V: TRBV27; DNA: TGTGCCAGCAGTTTAAACGGCGGGGGGTATAGCACAGATACGCAGTATTTT; CDR3: CASSLNGGGYSTDTQYF
D: -; size: once; J: TRBJ2-1; length: 11; V: TRBV12-3/TRBV12-4; DNA: TGTGCCAGCAGTTCCCCTGCAGGGAGGTTCTTC; CDR3: CASSSPAGRFF
D: TRBD2; size: -; J: TRBJ2-1; length: 18; V: TRBV11-2; DNA: TGTGCCAGCAGCTTTGCCGTCCTAGCGGGAGGGGTGCCCGATGGGCAGTTCTTC; CDR3: CASSFAVLAGGVPDGQFF
D: TRBD1; size: -; J: TRBJ2-4; length: 14; V: TRBV4-3; DNA: TGCGCCAGCAGCAAACAGGGGGCCAAAAACATTCAGTACTTC; CDR3: CASSKQGAKNIQYF
D: -; size: -; J: TRBJ2-5; length: 15; V: TRBV19; DNA: TGTGCCAGTAGTATGACCAGGGGATCGTGGGAGACCCAGTACTTC; CDR3: CASSMTRGSWETQYF
D: -; size: -; J: TRBJ2-3; length: 15; V: TRBV6-5; DNA: TGTGCCAGCAGTTTGGGAGCAGCTAGCACAGATACGCAGTATTTT; CDR3: CASSLGAASTDTQYF
D: -; size: -; J: TRBJ1-1; length: 13; V: TRBV6-4; DNA: TGTGCCAGCAGCTATACTTTGAACACTGAAGCTTTCTTT; CDR3: CASSYTLNTEAFF
D: -; size: -; J: TRBJ2-5; length: 15; V: TRBV6-6; DNA: TGTGCCAGCAGTTACCAGGGGAGTCGAAAGGAGACCCAGTACTTC; CDR3: CASSYQGSRKETQYF
D: TRBD2; size: -; J: TRBJ2-5; length: 16; V: TRBV5-4; DNA: TGTGCCAGCAGCTCTGTAGCGGGGGGGGGCCAAGAGACCCAGTACTTC; CDR3: CASSSVAGGGQETQYF
D: -; size: once; J: TRBJ2-7; length: 14; V: TRBV30; DNA: TGTGCCTGGAGTGTAGGAGGACTGTATTACGAGCAGTACTTC; CDR3: CAWSVGGLYYEQYF